This T cell receptor (beta chain) derives from a study of cytomegalovirus exposure and HLA in healthy donors. PCR used 60 Vbeta primers and 13 Jbeta primers. Here immunoSEQ multiplex PCR was the method, and the copy in TCRdb shows in-frame clones only, minus some. The sample has about 160,000 clones. Study results and limitations: In a later analysis, a missense DCLRE1C variant was linked to TCR beta V- and J-gene trimming.

Of note for this clone: Its target is not known.

Participants comprised healthy donors of bone marrow. The clonotype originates from a woman in her sixties in good health and CMV-seronegative. Sample: PBMCs.

The CDR3 protein is CASSVGRRLDTEAFF. CDR3 nucleotide sequence: TGTGCCAGCAGCGTTGGAAGGAGGCTGGACACTGAAGCTTTCTTT. This sequence joins TRBV9 and TRBJ1-1; D is undetermined. Deletions cut 2 bases from V and 3 bases from J, with 14 bases between. Germline CDR1 reads SGDLS; CDR2 reads YYNGEE. The CDR3 length is 15 residues.